The entry below gives a single T cell receptor (beta chain) sequence along with its context. This sample is drawn from a study of blood T cell repertoires in COVID-19. V dropped 3 bases and J dropped 6 bases, with 17 bases sitting between them. CDR1 and CDR2 (germline): SGHNT, YYREEE (reference sequence). CDR3 size: 15 residues. Sequenced by immunoSEQ multiplex PCR; TCRdb stores in-frame clones only, minus some. The profile shows about 370,000 clones, around 87% of them singletons. This receptor was obtained from a woman aged 25 to 45 with COVID-19, enrolled during active disease. Sequencing input: peripheral blood. The chain recombines TRBV5-4 with TRBJ2-3, with D maybe TRBD2 (7 bases). CDR3 in DNA: TGTGCCAGCAGCTCCCCAGGACTAGGGGGGGATACGCAGTATTTT. Its translation: CASSSPGLGGDTQYF.